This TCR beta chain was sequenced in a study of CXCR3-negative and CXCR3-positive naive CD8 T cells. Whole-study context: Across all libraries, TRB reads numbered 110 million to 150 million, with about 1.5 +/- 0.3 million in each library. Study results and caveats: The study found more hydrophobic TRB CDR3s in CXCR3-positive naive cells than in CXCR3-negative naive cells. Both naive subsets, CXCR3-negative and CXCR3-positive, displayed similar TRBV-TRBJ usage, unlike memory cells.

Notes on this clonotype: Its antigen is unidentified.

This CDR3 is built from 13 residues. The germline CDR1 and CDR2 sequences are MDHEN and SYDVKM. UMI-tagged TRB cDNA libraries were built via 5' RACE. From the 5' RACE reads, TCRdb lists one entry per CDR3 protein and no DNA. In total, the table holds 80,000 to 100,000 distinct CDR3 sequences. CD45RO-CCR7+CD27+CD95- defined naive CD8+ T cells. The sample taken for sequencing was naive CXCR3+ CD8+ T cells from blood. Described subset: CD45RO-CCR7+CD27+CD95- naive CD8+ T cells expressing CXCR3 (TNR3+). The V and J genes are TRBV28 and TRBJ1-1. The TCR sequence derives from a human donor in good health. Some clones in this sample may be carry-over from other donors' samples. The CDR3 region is CASSLLPNTEAFF.